These T cell receptor beta chains were read from a single sample in a study of blood T cell repertoires in COVID-19. Sequenced by immunoSEQ multiplex PCR; TCRdb stores in-frame clones only, minus some. Among more than 450,000 clones listed, 87% were seen once. The material sequenced was PBMCs or T cells enriched from blood (not recorded which). Receptors originate from a woman under 30 who had recovered from COVID-19. CDR3s include the opening cysteine and the closing phenylalanine or tryptophan. A D gene is named only where the DNA matches it firmly. Size is stated for part of the rows, as once, few or many counts, or as a class when the clone is expanded.

d_gene: NA
j_gene: TRBJ1-5
v_gene: TRBV2
len: 14
abundance: few
CDR3aa: CASSQGGSDQPQHF
CDR3nt: TGTGCCAGCAGTCAGGGAGGGTCAGATCAGCCCCAGCATTTT

d_gene: TRBD1
j_gene: TRBJ2-5
v_gene: TRBV15
len: 16
abundance: NA
CDR3aa: CATSRGRSGTGETQYF
CDR3nt: TGTGCCACCAGCAGAGGTCGTTCCGGGACAGGGGAGACCCAGTACTTC

d_gene: NA
j_gene: TRBJ1-1
v_gene: TRBV19
len: 14
abundance: NA
CDR3aa: CASSIIWQGPEAFF
CDR3nt: TGTGCCAGTAGTATTATTTGGCAGGGCCCTGAAGCTTTCTTT

d_gene: NA
j_gene: TRBJ1-5
v_gene: TRBV10-2
len: 14
abundance: NA
CDR3aa: CASNDEGSNQPQHF
CDR3nt: TGCGCCAGCAATGATGAGGGTAGCAATCAGCCCCAGCATTTT

d_gene: NA
j_gene: TRBJ1-1
v_gene: TRBV19
len: 19
abundance: NA
CDR3aa: CASSIGNPKGATWNTEAFF
CDR3nt: TGTGCCAGTAGTATAGGAAATCCTAAGGGAGCGACCTGGAACACTGAAGCTTTCTTT

d_gene: NA
j_gene: TRBJ1-5
v_gene: TRBV19
len: 16
abundance: NA
CDR3aa: CASSTLQVRENQPQHF
CDR3nt: TGTGCCAGTAGTACCCTCCAAGTGAGGGAGAATCAGCCCCAGCATTTT

d_gene: NA
j_gene: TRBJ1-1
v_gene: TRBV19
len: 14
abundance: NA
CDR3aa: CASSIPRRGAEAFF
CDR3nt: TGTGCCAGTAGTATTCCCCGGAGGGGAGCTGAAGCTTTCTTT

d_gene: NA
j_gene: TRBJ1-4
v_gene: TRBV11-2
len: 14
abundance: few
CDR3aa: CASSLDSRNEKLFF
CDR3nt: TGTGCCAGCAGCTTGGACAGCCGAAATGAAAAACTGTTTTTT

d_gene: NA
j_gene: TRBJ1-3
v_gene: TRBV7-3
len: 15
abundance: NA
CDR3aa: CASSLNGGSGNTIYF
CDR3nt: TGTGCCAGCAGCCTAAACGGGGGGTCTGGAAACACCATATATTTT

d_gene: NA
j_gene: TRBJ1-3
v_gene: TRBV2
len: 20
abundance: NA
CDR3aa: CASDKLLGLPPTLSGNTIYF
CDR3nt: TGTGCCAGTGATAAATTGCTGGGACTGCCGCCGACCCTATCTGGAAACACCATATATTTT

d_gene: NA
j_gene: TRBJ1-1
v_gene: TRBV30
len: 14
abundance: NA
CDR3aa: CAWTRLDSYTEAFF
CDR3nt: TGTGCCTGGACCCGGCTTGACAGTTACACTGAAGCTTTCTTT

d_gene: NA
j_gene: TRBJ1-5
v_gene: TRBV12-5
len: 17
abundance: NA
CDR3aa: CASGLVLRGGRNQPQHF
CDR3nt: TGTGCTAGTGGTTTGGTACTCAGGGGAGGGCGAAATCAGCCCCAGCATTTT

d_gene: NA
j_gene: TRBJ2-5
v_gene: TRBV3-1/TRBV3-2
len: 13
abundance: NA
CDR3aa: CASSSGNQETQYF
CDR3nt: TGTGCCAGCAGCTCCGGGAACCAAGAGACCCAGTACTTC

d_gene: NA
j_gene: TRBJ1-6
v_gene: TRBV28
len: 12
abundance: NA
CDR3aa: CASSLANSPLHF
CDR3nt: TGTGCCAGCAGTTTAGCGAATTCACCCCTCCACTTT

d_gene: TRBD2
j_gene: TRBJ2-4
v_gene: TRBV5-4
len: 15
abundance: NA
CDR3aa: CASSFAGGDKNIQYF
CDR3nt: TGTGCCAGCAGCTTTGCGGGGGGGGACAAAAACATTCAGTACTTC

d_gene: NA
j_gene: TRBJ1-1
v_gene: TRBV28
len: 13
abundance: NA
CDR3aa: CASSFGENTEAFF
CDR3nt: TGTGCCAGCAGTTTCGGAGAGAACACTGAAGCTTTCTTT

d_gene: NA
j_gene: TRBJ1-2
v_gene: TRBV20-1
len: 12
abundance: once
CDR3aa: CSANDRGYGYTF
CDR3nt: TGCAGTGCTAATGACAGAGGATATGGCTACACCTTC

d_gene: NA
j_gene: TRBJ2-1
v_gene: TRBV18
len: 15
abundance: NA
CDR3aa: CASSPSRVSYNEQFF
CDR3nt: TGTGCCAGCTCACCCTCGAGGGTCTCCTACAATGAGCAGTTCTTC

d_gene: TRBD2
j_gene: TRBJ2-1
v_gene: TRBV5-6
len: 14
abundance: NA
CDR3aa: CASSVGLAGNEQFF
CDR3nt: TGTGCCAGCAGCGTGGGACTAGCGGGGAATGAGCAGTTCTTC

d_gene: NA
j_gene: TRBJ1-1
v_gene: TRBV7-2
len: 15
abundance: NA
CDR3aa: CASSLFSGGRTEAFF
CDR3nt: TGTGCCAGCAGCTTATTTTCCGGGGGGCGAACTGAAGCTTTCTTT